A single T cell receptor (beta chain) is shown here with its context. Measured with immunoSEQ multiplex PCR; TCRdb has only the in-frame clones, and not every one. This repertoire shows over 120,000 clones, nearly 80% found once; its top ten account for over 2.5%. The entry originates in a study of blood T cell repertoires in COVID-19. Participants came from some 23 US areas, aged roughly 18 to 90 years. Germline-derived CDR1 and CDR2 are SGDLS and YYNGEE. This CDR3 has 14 residues. V was shortened by 3 bases and J by 0 bases, with 10 bases between the two germline ends. The chain carries TRBV9 and TRBJ2-7; D is perhaps TRBD1 (5 bases). Sequencing was carried out using PBMCs or T cells enriched from blood (not recorded which). This TCR came from a woman between 50 and 59 years old who had recovered from COVID-19. CDR3 sequence reads: CASSGQSSSYEQYF. The CDR3 DNA follows: TGTGCCAGCAGCGGACAGTCCTCCTCCTACGAGCAGTACTTC.